The clone carrying this TCR beta chain was counted only a few times. TCRdb re-analysed the RT-PCR reads in MiXCR, keeping a single row per CDR3 protein. Among 30,000 or so distinct CDR3 sequences listed, approximately 7% were seen once. The data were obtained in a study of patients and donors after allogeneic stem cell transplantation. This CDR3 region has 13 residues. With 0 bases removed from V and 6 bases from J, the gap between germline ends came to 10 bases. The germline V gene encodes CDR1 SGHKS and CDR2 YYEKEE (reference sequence). Sequencing was carried out using blood, either unsorted or a sorted T cell fraction (not recorded which). V gene TRBV5-5 combines with J gene TRBJ2-7, with no clear D. The TCR sequence derives from a human donor who was either an allogeneic HSCT recipient or a stem cell or donor lymphocyte infusion donor (not recorded which). It is not recorded whose cells these are; they may come from a transplant donor. CDR3 nucleotide sequence: TGTGCCAGCAGCTTGGGTGTTTCTGGCGAGCAGTACTTC. Protein sequence: CASSLGVSGEQYF. The entire variable domain, with the rest obtained from reference TRBV5-5 and TRBJ2-7, is as follows: DAGVTQSPTHLIKTRGQQVTLRCSPISGHKSVSWYQQVLGQGPQFIFQYYEKEERGRGNFPDRFSARQFPNYSSELNVNALLLGDSALYLCASSLGVSGEQYFGPGTRLTVT.